Sequencing of this T cell receptor (beta chain) was carried out in a study of blood T cell repertoires in COVID-19. About this clone itself: The junction departs from the called germline gene at one end, perhaps through a read error.

Profiling relied on immunoSEQ multiplex PCR, and the TCRdb table lists in-frame clones only, not all of them. Of roughly 500,000 clones detected, 85% to 90% appear once; the ten largest clones hold approximately 1.8%. Categorization into cohorts depended on clinical history that participants reported. CDR1 and CDR2 (germline): LNHDA, SQIVND (reference sequence). The CDR3 is 16 residues long. Specimen: PBMCs or T cells enriched from blood (not recorded which). This sequence joins TRBV19 and TRBJ1-1, with a possible D match to TRBD1 (6 bases). This clonotype was obtained from a woman in her forties who had recovered from COVID-19. The CDR3 here is CASRIGGERRNTEAFF. As DNA, the CDR3 is TGTGCCAGTAGGATAGGGGGGGAGAGGCGGAACACTGAAGCTTTCTTT.